This TCR beta chain was obtained from a study of T cell responses to AZD1222 COVID-19 vaccine. Profiled with immunoSEQ multiplex PCR; TCRdb holds only in-frame clones, not every one. Of 95,000 to 150,000 clones in the sample, 90% were seen once. Findings and limits, study-wide: A mostly white British donor set with more females was recruited, and clonal diversity was possibly underestimated. There were vaccine-associated CD4 TCRs across spike, dominant at 160-218 and 743-854.

Germline V gene data show CDR1 as MRHNA and CDR2 as SNTAGT. The CDR3 extends over 16 amino acids. The V end was cut by 3 bases, the J end by 0 bases, with 13 bases between. Worth noting for this clone: What it recognizes is unknown.

The chain links TRBV6-4 to TRBJ2-3; D not resolved. The receptor was derived from an adult in good health. The sample was peripheral blood, taken on day 0 of MenACWY control vaccination. The CDR3 protein is CASSEGGSASTDTQYF. The CDR3 region has the DNA TGTGCCAGCAGTGAAGGTGGGTCGGCTAGCACAGATACGCAGTATTTT.